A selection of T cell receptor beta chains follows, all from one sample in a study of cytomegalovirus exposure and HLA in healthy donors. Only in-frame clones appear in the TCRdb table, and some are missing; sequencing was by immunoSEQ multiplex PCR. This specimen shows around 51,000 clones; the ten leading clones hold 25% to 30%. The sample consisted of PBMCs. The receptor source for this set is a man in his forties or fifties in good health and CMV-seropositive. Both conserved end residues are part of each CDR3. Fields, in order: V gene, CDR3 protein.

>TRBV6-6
CASSYVQGAGGYTF
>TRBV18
CASSARTAKNTEAFF
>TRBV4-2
CASSQGAGVTDTQYF
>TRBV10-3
CAISSSGQNTEAFF
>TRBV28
CASGGGGEGDSYTF
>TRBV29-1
CSGLREFHETQYF
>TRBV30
CALGGRASYNEQFF
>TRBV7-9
CASSPGTGNNQPQHF
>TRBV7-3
CASSLGQANNEQFF
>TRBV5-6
CASSVRTREEKLFF
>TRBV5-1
CASSRAGTLRSYEQYF
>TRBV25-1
CASSETESYEQYF
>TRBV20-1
CSARGENGQFF
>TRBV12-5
CASGISNEQFF
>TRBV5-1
CASSLDTNQETQYF
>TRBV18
CASSSRQLIYGYTF
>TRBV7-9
CASSPRALRYTF
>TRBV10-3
CAITRSDSDEQYF
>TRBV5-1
CASSLGGGYEQYF
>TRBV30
CAWSSGAGREQYF
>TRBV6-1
CASSEVNSNTEAFF
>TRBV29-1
CSAIQGDYGYTF
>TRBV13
CASSTRQGVSGGDTDTQYF
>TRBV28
CASSLENYRTEAFF
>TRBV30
CAWKGLAGGTYEQYF
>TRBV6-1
CASSERQGGQETQYF
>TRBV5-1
CASSLAAGLPYEQYF
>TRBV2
CASIPPGEGEQYF
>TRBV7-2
CASSPDTANEKLFF
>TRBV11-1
CASSLGQGTEAFF
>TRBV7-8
CASSGGTGANTEAFF
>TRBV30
CAWSVGQINQPQHF
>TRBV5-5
CASSLAVNTEAFF
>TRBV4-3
CASSQERGDQETQYF
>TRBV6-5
CASSSSGTGSGYTF
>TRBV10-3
CAISESLDRALLFF
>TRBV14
CASSQAGAGVNGYTF
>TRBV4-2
CASSQDPSGLETQYF
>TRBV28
CASRWGGTDTQYF
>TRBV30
CAWSVLATDTQYF
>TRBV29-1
CSASPFSGGQETQYF
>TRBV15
CATSLTGGDEQYF
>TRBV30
CAWSVHKGPGNTIYF
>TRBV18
CASSPRRADTQYF
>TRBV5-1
CASSLAGQPQHF
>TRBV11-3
CASSTRLAPDTQYF
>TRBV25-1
CASSVRQASGANVLTF
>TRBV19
CASSMEQGGSYEQYF
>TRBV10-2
CASSSGGGSYEQYF
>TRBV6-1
CASSTKEGPSYEQYF
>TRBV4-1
CASSQERRTQHF
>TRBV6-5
CASSYRDRDSPLHF
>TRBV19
CASSPGQGARYEQYF
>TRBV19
CAIRGTGERHGYTF
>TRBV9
CASSVAGYGGGHYNEQFF
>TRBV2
CASRLEETQYF
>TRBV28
CASTGGSNTGELFF